This T cell receptor (beta chain) appears in the sequencing data of a study of blood T cell repertoires in COVID-19. Across the study: There were acute and convalescent COVID-19 samples, and they came from the United States, Italy and Spain. From T cells, B-cell-depleted T cells, or PBMCs came the material, which was cDNA or gDNA.

As handled by the study authors: From reference gene primer amplification, estimates of nucleated cell counts were derived. TCRdb's copy holds only in-frame clones and misses some; the assay was immunoSEQ multiplex PCR. V, J and clone size derive from that table, while D and trimming were established from the DNA sequence. The sample has more than 85,000 clones; around 87% are singletons. The clonotype comes from a human donor in a cohort sampled during active COVID-19. Sequenced: peripheral blood.

CDR3 loop: CASRNRDRVLNTEAFF. As DNA, the CDR3 is TGTGCCAGCAGGAACCGGGACAGGGTGCTGAACACTGAAGCTTTCTTT. This sequence joins TRBV11-2 and TRBJ1-1; the match to TRBD1 covers 9 bases. Germline CDR1 reads SGHAT; CDR2 reads FQNNGV. The CDR3 is made up of 16 amino acids. Unmatched junction bases numbered 8, after V lost 6 bases and J lost 0 bases.